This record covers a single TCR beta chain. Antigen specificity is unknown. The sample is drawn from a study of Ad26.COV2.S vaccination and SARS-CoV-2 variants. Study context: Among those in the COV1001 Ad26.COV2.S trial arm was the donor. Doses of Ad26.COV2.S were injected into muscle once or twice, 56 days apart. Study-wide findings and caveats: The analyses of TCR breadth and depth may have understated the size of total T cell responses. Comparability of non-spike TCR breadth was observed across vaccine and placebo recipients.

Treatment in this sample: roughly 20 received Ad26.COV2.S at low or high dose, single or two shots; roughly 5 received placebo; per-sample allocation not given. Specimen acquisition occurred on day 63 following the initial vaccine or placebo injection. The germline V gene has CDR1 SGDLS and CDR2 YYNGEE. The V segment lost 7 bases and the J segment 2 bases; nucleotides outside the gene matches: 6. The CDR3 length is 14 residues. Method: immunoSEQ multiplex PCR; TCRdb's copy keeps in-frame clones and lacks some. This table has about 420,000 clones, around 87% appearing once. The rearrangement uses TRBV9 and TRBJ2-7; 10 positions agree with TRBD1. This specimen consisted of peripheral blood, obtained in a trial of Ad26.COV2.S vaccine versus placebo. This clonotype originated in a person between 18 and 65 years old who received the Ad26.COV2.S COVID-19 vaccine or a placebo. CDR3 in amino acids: CASGAGTGAYEQYF. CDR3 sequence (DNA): TGTGCCAGCGGAGCCGGGACAGGGGCCTACGAGCAGTACTTC.